This T cell receptor (beta chain) is from a study of cytomegalovirus exposure and HLA in healthy donors. Primers: 60 Vbeta forward and 13 Jbeta reverse. Here immunoSEQ multiplex PCR was the method, and the copy in TCRdb shows in-frame clones only, minus some. The data show roughly 99,000 clones, roughly three quarters seen once. The length of the CDR3 is 14 residues. Per the germline V gene, CDR1 is SGHTA and CDR2 is FQGNSA. The V gene lost 1 base and the J gene lost 5 bases, with 6 bases spanning the gap. The source is a man aged 18 to 29 in good health and CMV-seronegative. This rearrangement joins TRBV7-2 to TRBJ1-6, with D unclear. The source material was PBMCs. The CDR3 nucleotides are TGTGCCAGCAGCTTAGGAGCCCATAATTCACCCCTCCACTTT. Encoded protein: CASSLGAHNSPLHF.